The 19 T cell receptor beta chains below were found in one sample sequenced in a study of cytomegalovirus exposure and HLA in healthy donors. PCR used 60 Vbeta primers and 13 Jbeta primers. Measured with immunoSEQ multiplex PCR; TCRdb has only the in-frame clones, and not every one. The repertoire holds roughly 150,000 clones, with roughly 77% as singletons. The specimen sequenced was PBMCs. Receptor source: a man between 18 and 35 years old in good health and CMV-seropositive.

V gene TRBV7-8 combines with J gene TRBJ2-3; possibly TRBD2 for D (6 bases). This CDR3 spans 15 amino acids. Trimming removed 5 bases at V and 7 bases at J, with 19 bases between. Germline CDR1 reads SGHVS; CDR2 reads FQNEAQ. The CDR3 sequence: CASSLRDFVTNTQYF. CDR3 DNA: TGTGCCAGCAGCCTCCGGGACTTTGTCACGAATACGCAGTATTTT.

About this clone itself: One end of the junction is discordant with germline, which a read error may explain. The chain has TRBV7-9 and TRBJ1-5; TRBD1 is a possible D gene (5 bases). This CDR3 has 18 amino acids. CDR1 and CDR2 from the germline V gene are SEHNR and FQNEAQ (reference sequence). As DNA, the CDR3 is TGTTCCAGCAGCTTAACCCCCCGCGGTCAGGGCGGTAATCAGCCCCAGCATTTT. This sequence encodes CSSSLTPRGQGGNQPQHF.

This clone showed up just a few times. V usage is TRBV7-6 and J usage is TRBJ1-2; 10 bases are a match to TRBD1. The CDR3 length is 13 residues. Germline CDR1 is SGHVS and CDR2 is FNYEAQ. The junction had 5 bases not matched to a gene; V was cut back by 5 bases and J by 8 bases. The CDR3 reads CASSLTGGDGYTF. CDR3 bases: TGTGCCAGCAGCCTGACAGGGGGCGACGGCTACACCTTC.

The gene calls are TRBV28 and TRBJ2-1; a weak D match, TRBD2 (5 bases). Trimming removed 7 bases from V and 10 bases from J, with 20 bases in between. Germline V gives CDR1 MDHEN, CDR2 SYDVKM. The CDR3 covers 14 residues. The CDR3 DNA follows: TGTGCCAGCAACCAAATACCCGATAGGGAGGAGCAGTTCTTC. As protein: CASNQIPDREEQFF. Full variable domain (outside the CDR3, taken from reference TRBV28 and TRBJ2-1): DVKVTQSSRYLVKRTGEKVFLECVQDMDHENMFWYRQDPGLGLRLIYFSYDVKMKEKGDIPEGYSVSREKKERFSLILESASTNQTSMYLCASNQIPDREEQFFGPGTRLTVL.

This clone is a singleton in its sample. The chain recombines TRBV5-4 with TRBJ2-3, with 10 bases lining up with TRBD1. V shed 4 bases and J 6 bases; nucleotides not matched to a gene: 8. This CDR3 has 15 amino acids. The germline V gene has CDR1 SGHNT and CDR2 YYREEE (reference sequence). The CDR3 sequence is CASSDGTGVWDTQYF. The CDR3 coding sequence is TGTGCCAGCAGCGACGGGACAGGGGTCTGGGATACGCAGTATTTT.

The chain couples TRBV28 to TRBJ2-3, with TRBD2 matching over 13 bases. V shed 2 bases, J shed 2 bases, and the junction held 7 bases outside the gene matches. The CDR3 sequence is 18 residues long. Germline CDR1 reads MDHEN; CDR2 reads SYDVKM. The CDR3 DNA sequence: TGTGCCAGCAGTTTAGGGACTAGCGGGGACCTTACCACAGATACGCAGTATTTT. Its translation is CASSLGTSGDLTTDTQYF. The entire variable domain, with the rest obtained from reference TRBV28 and TRBJ2-3, is as follows: DVKVTQSSRYLVKRTGEKVFLECVQDMDHENMFWYRQDPGLGLRLIYFSYDVKMKEKGDIPEGYSVSREKKERFSLILESASTNQTSMYLCASSLGTSGDLTTDTQYFGPGTRLTVL.

A remark on this clone: One end of the junction is discordant with germline, which a read error may explain. The chain carries TRBV28 and TRBJ2-3; D may be TRBD2 (6 bases). CDR1 and CDR2 from the germline V gene are MDHEN and SYDVKM. CDR3 length: 15 amino acids. This chain's CDR3 is CASSIWRAPKDTQYF. The DNA for the CDR3 is TGTGCCAGCAGTATATGGAGGGCCCCCAAAGATACGCAGTATTTT.

The rearrangement links TRBV1 to TRBJ2-3; the tabulated D call, TRBD2, remains unverified against the DNA. TRBV1 constitutes a pseudogene. The CDR3 has 19 residues. CDR3 residues: CTSSQDMTSGRVSTDTQYF. CDR3 in DNA: TGCACCAGCAGCCAAGATATGACTAGCGGGAGGGTGAGCACAGATACGCAGTATTTT.

The chain joins TRBV5-5 to TRBJ1-2; maybe TRBD1 (6 bases). V was shortened by 4 bases and J by 4 bases, with 17 bases between the two germline ends. The germline V gene encodes CDR1 SGHKS and CDR2 YYEKEE (reference sequence). This CDR3 has 15 residues. The DNA of the CDR3 is TGTGCCAGCAGCCTCCGTCCGGACAGCCTCTATGGCTACACCTTC. Translating gives CASSLRPDSLYGYTF.

The rearrangement joins TRBV18 to TRBJ2-5, with a tentative D call TRBD1 (5 bases). V was pared by 2 bases and J by 4 bases, with 14 bases between. CDR3 length equals 15 residues. Germline CDR1 is KGHSH and CDR2 is LQKENI. The chain's CDR3 is CASSPTPQGAETQYF. Here the CDR3 DNA reads TGTGCCAGCTCACCAACCCCCCAGGGCGCAGAGACCCAGTACTTC.

The count of this clone is one. J is TRBJ1-4 and V is TRBV7-8; D gene uncertain. This CDR3 is built from 15 residues. The V gene's germline CDR1 is SGHVS and CDR2 FQNEAQ. The V end lost 4 bases, the J end lost 7 bases, and 16 bases lay between the germline ends. The CDR3 loop is CASSSELGKGEKLFF. CDR3 sequence (DNA): TGTGCCAGCAGCTCTGAACTAGGGAAAGGTGAAAAACTGTTTTTT.

The table lists this clone with a few counts. This chain links TRBV6-6 with TRBJ2-3; possible D gene TRBD2, 6 bases. The CDR3 length is 13 residues. Trimming shortened V by 8 bases and J by 4 bases, and 13 bases separated the two germline ends. The germline V gene encodes CDR1 MNHNY and CDR2 SVGAGI (reference sequence). CDR3 sequence: CASGGLRSDTQYF. CDR3 nucleotides: TGTGCCAGCGGGGGACTGCGCTCAGATACGCAGTATTTT.

This chain links TRBV5-1 with TRBJ2-1; D remains unclear. Trimming pared 4 bases from V and 8 bases from J, leaving 19 bases between. Germline values: CDR1 SGHRS, CDR2 YFSETQ. The CDR3 is made up of 15 amino acids. The DNA of the CDR3 is TGCGCCAGCAGCGACCGCAGATCAAGCGAGTATGAGCAGTTCTTC. This translates into CASSDRRSSEYEQFF. The full variable domain, with the rest looked up from reference TRBV5-1 and TRBJ2-1, is KAGVTQTPRYLIKTRGQQVTLSCSPISGHRSVSWYQQTPGQGLQFLFEYFSETQRNKGNFPGRFSGRQFSNSRSEMNVSTLELGDSALYLCASSDRRSSEYEQFFGPGTRLTVL.

As regards this clone: Other DNA sequences in this sample translate to the same CDR3. The chain is built from TRBV14 and TRBJ2-1; 9 bases are shared with TRBD2. The CDR3 is 15 residues long. The trim removed 3 bases at V and 1 base at J, leaving 1 base unmatched. Germline values: CDR1 SGHDN, CDR2 FVKESK. CDR3 sequence: CASSQGLASYNEQFF. The CDR3 region has the DNA TGTGCCAGCAGCCAGGGACTAGCTTCCTACAATGAGCAGTTCTTC.

The rearrangement joins TRBV5-4 to TRBJ2-5, with a weak D call TRBD1 (5 bases). V was pared by 6 bases and J by 3 bases, with 12 bases between. The germline gives CDR1 SGHNT, CDR2 YYREEE (reference sequence). CDR3 length: 13 amino acids. The CDR3 reads CASNDREKETQYF. CDR3 coding DNA: TGTGCCAGCAATGACAGAGAGAAAGAGACCCAGTACTTC.

This chain joins TRBV7-9 and TRBJ2-7; possibly TRBD2 for D (7 bases). This CDR3 is built from 14 residues. Trimming took off 2 bases at V and 6 bases at J, with 14 bases between the two ends. CDR1 SEHNR and CDR2 FQNEAQ come from the germline V gene (reference sequence). The CDR3 coding sequence is TGTGCCAGCAGCTTACCAGGTGGGGGGGCCGAGCAGTACTTC. Encoded protein: CASSLPGGGAEQYF.

This chain joins TRBV2 and TRBJ2-2; the D is unclear. The CDR3 length is 13 residues. CDR1 and CDR2 from the germline V gene are SNHLY and FYNNEI. V gave up 9 bases and J gave up 0 bases, with 8 bases separating them. The DNA for the CDR3 is TGTGCCAGGCGGCGGACGAACACCGGGGAGCTGTTTTTT. It specifies CARRRTNTGELFF. Complete variable domain (other parts from reference TRBV2 and TRBJ2-2): EPEVTQTPSHQVTQMGQEVILRCVPISNHLYFYWYRQILGQKVEFLVSFYNNEISEKSEIFDDQFSVERPDGSNFTLKIRSTKLEDSAMYFCARRRTNTGELFFGEGSRLTVL.

The CDR3 sequence is CASSLGVYQGNYEQYF. DNA of the CDR3: TGTGCCAGCAGCTTGGGAGTTTACCAGGGTAACTACGAGCAGTACTTC. This chain connects TRBV5-5 to TRBJ2-7; D perhaps matches TRBD1 (5 bases). The CDR3 has 16 residues. The germline V gene has CDR1 SGHKS and CDR2 YYEKEE (reference sequence). The V end was cut by 0 bases, the J end by 3 bases, with 16 bases between.

The chain has TRBV6-6 and TRBJ2-3; a possible D gene is TRBD1 (6 bases). Germline lookup yields CDR1 MNHNY and CDR2 SVGAGI (reference sequence). V was pared by 6 bases and J by 0 bases, with 16 bases between. The CDR3 length is 16 residues. This CDR3 is CASSSRGGISTDTQYF. CDR3 DNA sequence: TGTGCCAGCAGCTCGAGAGGGGGTATTAGCACAGATACGCAGTATTTT.